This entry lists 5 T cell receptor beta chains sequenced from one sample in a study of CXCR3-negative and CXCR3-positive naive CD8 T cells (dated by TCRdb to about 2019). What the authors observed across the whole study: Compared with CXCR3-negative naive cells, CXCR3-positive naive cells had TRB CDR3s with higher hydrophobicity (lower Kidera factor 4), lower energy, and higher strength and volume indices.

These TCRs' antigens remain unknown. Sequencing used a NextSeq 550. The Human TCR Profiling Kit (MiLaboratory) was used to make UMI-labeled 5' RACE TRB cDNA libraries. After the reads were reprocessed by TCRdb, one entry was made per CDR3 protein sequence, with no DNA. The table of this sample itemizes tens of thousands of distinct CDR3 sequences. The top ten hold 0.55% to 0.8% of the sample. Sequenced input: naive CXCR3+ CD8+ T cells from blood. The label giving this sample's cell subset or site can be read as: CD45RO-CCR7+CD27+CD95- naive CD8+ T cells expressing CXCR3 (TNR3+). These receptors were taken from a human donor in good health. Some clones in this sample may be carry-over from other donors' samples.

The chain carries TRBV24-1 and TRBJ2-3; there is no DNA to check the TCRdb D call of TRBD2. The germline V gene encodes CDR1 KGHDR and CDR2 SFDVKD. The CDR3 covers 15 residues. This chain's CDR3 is CATSRNSGEADTQYF.

CDR3 in amino acids: CASSWVQETQYF. J is TRBJ2-5 and V is TRBV6-6. Germline V gene sequence: CDR1 MNHNY, CDR2 SVGAGI (reference sequence). CDR3 size: 12 residues.

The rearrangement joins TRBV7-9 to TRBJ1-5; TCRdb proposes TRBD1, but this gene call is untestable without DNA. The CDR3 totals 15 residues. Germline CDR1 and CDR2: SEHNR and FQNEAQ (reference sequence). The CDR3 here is CASSLVHRRNQPQHF.

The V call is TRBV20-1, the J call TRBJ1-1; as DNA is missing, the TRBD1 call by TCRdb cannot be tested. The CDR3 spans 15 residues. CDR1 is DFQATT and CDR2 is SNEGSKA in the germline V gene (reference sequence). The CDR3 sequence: CSARLPSGAITEAFF.

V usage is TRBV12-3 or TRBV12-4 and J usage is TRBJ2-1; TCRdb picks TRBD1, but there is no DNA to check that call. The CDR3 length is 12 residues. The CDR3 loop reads CASSFGPPAREF.